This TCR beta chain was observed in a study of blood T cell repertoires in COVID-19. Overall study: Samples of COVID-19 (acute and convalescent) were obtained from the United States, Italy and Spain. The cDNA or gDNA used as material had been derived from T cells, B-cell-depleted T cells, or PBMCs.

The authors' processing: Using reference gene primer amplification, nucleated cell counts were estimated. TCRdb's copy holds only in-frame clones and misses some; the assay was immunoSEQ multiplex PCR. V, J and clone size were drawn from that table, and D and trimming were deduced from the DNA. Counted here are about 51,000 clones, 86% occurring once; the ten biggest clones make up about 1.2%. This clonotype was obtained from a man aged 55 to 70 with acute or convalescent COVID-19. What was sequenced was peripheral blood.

CDR3 bases: TGTGCCAGCAGCCAAGATCAGACTAGCGGGGGACCAGAGACCCAGTACTTC. This encodes CASSQDQTSGGPETQYF. The rearrangement links TRBV4-2 to TRBJ2-5; the match to TRBD2 covers 12 bases. Germline CDR1 and CDR2: LGHNA and YNFKEQ. This CDR3 contains 17 residues. V trimming: 0 bases; J trimming: 4 bases; junction bases outside the gene matches: 6.